This TCR beta chain originates from a study of CD4+ T cells in melanoma. Whole-study results and caveats: In melanoma, neoantigen-specific CD4+ T cells reportedly differed in differentiation state.

Sequencing was performed with immunoSEQ multiplex PCR; in TCRdb, only in-frame clones are kept and a portion is missing. The sample lists more than 15,000 clones, roughly three quarters seen once, with 12% in the top ten. Points on this clone: Its antigen is not identified.

V was clipped by 5 bases and J by 0 bases; unmatched bases: 7. Germline CDR1 is KGHSH and CDR2 is LQKENI. CDR3 length: 16 residues. The material sequenced was cells from a culture (not recorded whether cultured in vitro). This TCR was recovered from a human donor with melanoma. This rearrangement joins TRBV18 to TRBJ1-3, with TRBD1 matching over 7 bases. This chain's CDR3 is CASSMTGPSSGNTIYF. As DNA, the CDR3 is TGTGCCAGCTCAATGACAGGGCCAAGCTCTGGAAACACCATATATTTT.